Described below is a single T cell receptor (beta chain) sequence and its context. Its antigen is not identified. 5'RACE template switching produced TCR cDNA carrying a universal primer site and UMIs. In TCRdb, the 5' RACE reads were re-called with MiXCR into one record per CDR3 protein. The data contain roughly 300,000 distinct CDR3 sequences, 6.8% of them seen just once; the ten biggest clones take up 15% to 20%. This sample was taken from a study of T cells after yellow fever vaccination. Study-wide points: Overall, a small share of clonotypes was seen in both CD4 and CD8 compartments. It was the secondary response that reached its peak faster, day 5 versus 15, but it was weaker. The booster response re-showed most primary clones: around 96% CD4, around 87% CD8.

CDR1 is MNHEY, CDR2 SVGEGT, per germline. The CDR3 contains 11 residues. Trimming took off 6 bases at V and 8 bases at J, with 5 bases between the two ends. This chain joins TRBV6-2 or TRBV6-3 and TRBJ1-6, with D uncertain. This clonotype originated in a man in his late teens or twenties who received the YFV17D yellow fever vaccine. Sample: PBMCs, taken about 41 days after the first yellow fever vaccination. The CDR3 here is CASSQHSPLHF. DNA of the CDR3: TGTGCCAGCAGCCAACATTCACCCCTCCACTTT.